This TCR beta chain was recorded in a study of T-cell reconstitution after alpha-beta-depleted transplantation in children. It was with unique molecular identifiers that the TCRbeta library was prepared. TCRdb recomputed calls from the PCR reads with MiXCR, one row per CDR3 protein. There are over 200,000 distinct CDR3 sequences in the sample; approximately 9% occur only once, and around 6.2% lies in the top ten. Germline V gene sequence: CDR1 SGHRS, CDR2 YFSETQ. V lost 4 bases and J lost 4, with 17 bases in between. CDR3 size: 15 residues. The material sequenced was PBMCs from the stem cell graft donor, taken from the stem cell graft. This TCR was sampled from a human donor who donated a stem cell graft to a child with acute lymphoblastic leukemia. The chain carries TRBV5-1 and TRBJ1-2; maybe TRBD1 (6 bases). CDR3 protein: CASSTSGERFYGYTF. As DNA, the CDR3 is TGCGCCAGCAGCACCTCAGGGGAACGGTTCTATGGCTACACCTTC.